This passage covers 5 T cell receptor beta chains from one sample sequenced in a study of T cell responses to AZD1222 COVID-19 vaccine. Profiled with immunoSEQ multiplex PCR; TCRdb holds only in-frame clones, not every one. This sample yields about 120,000 clones, of which roughly four fifths are seen a single time; about 9.7% belongs to the top ten. The sequenced sample was peripheral blood, obtained on day 0 of AZD1222 vaccination. All receptors come from an adult in good health.

The rearrangement links TRBV11-2 to TRBJ2-1; possible D gene TRBD1, 6 bases. Germline V lookup: CDR1 SGHAT, CDR2 FQNNGV. This CDR3 has 12 residues. The V end was cut by 4 bases, the J end by 9 bases, with 10 bases between. CDR3 protein: CASSSGHLEQFF. CDR3 nucleotide sequence: TGTGCCAGCAGCTCGGGACACCTTGAGCAGTTCTTC.

V usage is TRBV7-2 and J usage is TRBJ1-1, with D uncertain. CDR1 and CDR2 from the germline V gene are SGHTA and FQGNSA. With 10 bases removed from V and 0 bases from J, the gap between germline ends came to 12 bases. This CDR3 is built from 13 residues. CDR3 bases: TGTGCCACCGCTGCGGGAATGAACACTGAAGCTTTCTTT. Translated: CATAAGMNTEAFF. The whole variable domain, filled in from reference TRBV7-2 and TRBJ1-1, reads GAGVSQSPSNKVTEKGKDVELRCDPISGHTALYWYRQSLGQGLEFLIYFQGNSAPDKSGLPSDRFSAERTGGSVSTLTIQRTQQEDSAVYLCATAAGMNTEAFFGQGTRLTVV.

V gene TRBV10-3 combines with J gene TRBJ1-1; 9 bases are a match to TRBD1. After removal of 2 bases from V and 4 bases from J, the junction contained 5 bases not matched to a gene. Germline V gene data show CDR1 as ENHRY and CDR2 as SYGVKD. This CDR3 is built from 15 residues. DNA of the CDR3: TGTGCCATCAGTGAGCTAGGACAGGGGTCCACTGAAGCTTTCTTT. Its protein is CAISELGQGSTEAFF.

This sequence joins TRBV3-1 (or the pseudogene TRBV3-2) and TRBJ2-7; possible D gene TRBD2, 5 bases. Trimming removed 3 bases at V and 2 bases at J, with 14 bases between. The CDR3 consists of 15 residues. Germline V CDR1 and CDR2: LGHDT, YNNKEL (reference sequence). Here the CDR3 DNA reads TGTGCCAGCAGCCACGACTATATCGTACCCTACGAGCAGTACTTC. Amino acids: CASSHDYIVPYEQYF.

This chain uses TRBV15 with TRBJ2-1, with D tentatively TRBD2 (5 bases). Germline CDR1 is LNHNV and CDR2 is YYDKDF (reference sequence). The CDR3 runs 16 residues. V lost 1 base, J lost 8 bases, and 18 bases lay in between. CDR3 loop: CATSRGGSRLYYEQFF. CDR3 DNA sequence: TGTGCCACCAGCAGAGGCGGGTCGCGGTTATATTATGAGCAGTTCTTC.